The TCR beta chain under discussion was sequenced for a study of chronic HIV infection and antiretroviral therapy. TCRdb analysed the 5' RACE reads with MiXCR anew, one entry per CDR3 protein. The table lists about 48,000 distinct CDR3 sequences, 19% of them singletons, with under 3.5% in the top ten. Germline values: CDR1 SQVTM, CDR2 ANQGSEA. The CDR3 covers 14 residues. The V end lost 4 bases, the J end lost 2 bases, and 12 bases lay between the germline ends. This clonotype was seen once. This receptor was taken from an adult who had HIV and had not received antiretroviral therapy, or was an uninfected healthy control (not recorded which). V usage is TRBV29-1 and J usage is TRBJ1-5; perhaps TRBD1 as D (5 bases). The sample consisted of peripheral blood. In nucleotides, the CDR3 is TGCAGCGTTGGTACAGGATTTGGCAATCAGCCCCAGCATTTT. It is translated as CSVGTGFGNQPQHF. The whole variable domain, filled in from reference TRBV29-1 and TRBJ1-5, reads SAVISQKPSRDICQRGTSLTIQCQVDSQVTMMFWYRQQPGQSLTLIATANQGSEATYESGFVIDKFPISRPNLTFSTLTVSNMSPEDSSIYLCSVGTGFGNQPQHFGDGTRLSIL.